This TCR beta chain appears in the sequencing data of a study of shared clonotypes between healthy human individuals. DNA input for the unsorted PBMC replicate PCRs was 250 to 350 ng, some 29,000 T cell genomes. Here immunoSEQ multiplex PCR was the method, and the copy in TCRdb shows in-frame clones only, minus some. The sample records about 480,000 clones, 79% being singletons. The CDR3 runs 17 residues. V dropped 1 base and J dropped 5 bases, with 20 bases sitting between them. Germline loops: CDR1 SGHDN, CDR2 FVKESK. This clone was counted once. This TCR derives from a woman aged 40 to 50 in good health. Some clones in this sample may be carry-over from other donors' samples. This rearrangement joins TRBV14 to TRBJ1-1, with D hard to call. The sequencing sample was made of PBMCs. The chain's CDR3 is CASSQVCGPPMGTEAFF. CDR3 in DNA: TGTGCCAGCAGCCAAGTGTGTGGTCCTCCTATGGGGACTGAAGCTTTCTTT.